The 22 T cell receptor beta chains reported below all come from one sample, sequenced in a study of naive and memory T cell subsets. An equimolar mix of two oligonucleotides served as the beta constant-region primer for TRBC1 and TRBC2. TCRdb itself ran the UMI-ligation and nested PCR reads through MiXCR, one entry per CDR3 protein. The table records around 160,000 distinct CDR3 sequences, about a sixth of them present only once. Sequenced input: naive CD4+ T cells from blood. The receptors were sampled from a human donor in good health.

The rearrangement joins TRBV7-2 to TRBJ2-7; D tentatively fits TRBD1 or TRBD2 (5 bases each). The CDR3 consists of 15 residues. CDR1 and CDR2 from the germline V gene are SGHTA and FQGNSA. Trimming removed 3 bases from V and 3 bases from J, with 15 bases in between. CDR3 loop: CASSLMGVGSYEQYF. The DNA for the CDR3 is TGTGCCAGCAGCTTGATGGGGGTGGGAAGCTACGAGCAGTACTTC. Using reference TRBV7-2 and TRBJ2-7 for the parts outside the CDR3, the full variable domain is GAGVSQSPSNKVTEKGKDVELRCDPISGHTALYWYRQSLGQGLEFLIYFQGNSAPDKSGLPSDRFSAERTGGSVSTLTIQRTQQEDSAVYLCASSLMGVGSYEQYFGPGTRLTVT.

This clonotype was counted between two and nine times. The rearrangement uses TRBV16 and TRBJ1-2; D may be TRBD1 (6 bases). V lost 0 bases and J 6 bases, leaving 14 bases between the germline ends. CDR1 and CDR2 from the germline V gene are KGHSY and FQNENV. The CDR3 has 15 amino acids. DNA of the CDR3: TGTGCCAGCAGCCAATCCCACACCCAGGGGCATGGCTACACCTTC. Translating it yields CASSQSHTQGHGYTF.

This sequence joins TRBV7-9 and TRBJ2-2; TRBD1 matches 10 bases. V lost 5 bases, J lost 5 bases, and 8 bases stayed unmatched. The CDR3 is made up of 16 amino acids. CDR1 is SEHNR and CDR2 is FQNEAQ in the germline V gene (reference sequence). CDR3 protein: CASSPSGTGVTGELFF. The CDR3 bases are TGTGCCAGCAGCCCCAGTGGGACAGGGGTTACCGGGGAGCTGTTTTTT.

This chain links TRBV12-3 or TRBV12-4 with TRBJ2-1, with D maybe TRBD2 (6 bases). The CDR3 extends over 16 amino acids. The V gene lost 3 bases and the J gene lost 5 bases, with 17 bases spanning the gap. DNA of the CDR3: TGTGCCAGCAGTTTCCGGGGACTTGCCCCAAACAATGAGCAGTTCTTC. Translated: CASSFRGLAPNNEQFF.

The chain carries TRBV12-3 or TRBV12-4 and TRBJ2-2, with 13 bases fitting TRBD2. J gave up 6 bases and V 6 bases, and 10 bases lay outside the gene matches. The CDR3 consists of 17 residues. CDR3 nucleotides: TGTGCCAGCAGCCCCCCCGCACTAGCGGGAGGGCCCGGGGAGCTGTTTTTT. Translation gives CASSPPALAGGPGELFF.

The rearrangement links TRBV20-1 to TRBJ2-7; the D call may be TRBD1 or TRBD2 (5 bases each). Germline V gene lookup returns CDR1 DFQATT and CDR2 SNEGSKA (reference sequence). V dropped 0 bases and J dropped 5 bases, with 17 bases sitting between them. The CDR3 totals 15 residues. In DNA, the CDR3 is TGCAGTGCTAGAGATCAGGGTCTAGCTTCCAACGAGCAGTACTTC. It encodes CSARDQGLASNEQYF.

The chain is built from TRBV14 and TRBJ2-2, with D uncertain. The CDR3 runs to 14 residues. CDR1 and CDR2 (germline): SGHDN, FVKESK. Trimming shortened V by 4 bases and J by 3 bases, and 9 bases separated the two germline ends. CDR3 bases: TGTGCCAGCAGCCGGGGTGCGGACACCGGGGAGCTGTTTTTT. It yields the protein CASSRGADTGELFF.

There are a few counts of this clonotype. One end of the junction varies from germline; a read error may be responsible. The chain combines TRBV28 with TRBJ2-7, with TRBD1 identical over 7 bases. The germline V gene has CDR1 MDHEN and CDR2 SYDVKM. The length of the CDR3 is 12 residues. CDR3: CASRTAQGQPLF. The DNA of the CDR3 is TGTGCCAGCAGAACAGCACAGGGACAGCCGCTCTTC.

The CDR3 DNA follows: TGTGCCAGCAGCCAAGATGAGGTGACTAGCGGGAGAGGTTACAATGAGCAGTTCTTC. Translation: CASSQDEVTSGRGYNEQFF. The chain recombines TRBV3-1 with TRBJ2-1; TRBD2 matches at 12 bases. V trimming: 0 bases; J trimming: 4 bases; junction bases outside the gene matches: 10. The CDR3 loop spans 19 amino acids. Germline loops: CDR1 LGHDT, CDR2 YNNKEL (reference sequence).

The V and J genes are TRBV20-1 and TRBJ1-1, with D possibly being TRBD1 (5 bases). Germline values: CDR1 DFQATT, CDR2 SNEGSKA (reference sequence). The CDR3 covers 13 residues. V gave up 0 bases and J gave up 4 bases, with 9 bases separating them. CDR3 sequence: CSARDCRGTEAFF. CDR3 nucleotides: TGCAGTGCTAGAGATTGTAGGGGCACTGAAGCTTTCTTT.

V gene TRBV6-5 combines with J gene TRBJ2-7; 10 positions match TRBD1. There are 11 residues in the CDR3. Trimming at V came to 8 bases and at J to 6 bases, leaving 1 base not matched to a gene. Germline V lookup: CDR1 MNHEY, CDR2 SVGAGI. The chain's CDR3 is CASGQGGEQYF. CDR3 DNA: TGTGCCAGCGGACAGGGGGGCGAGCAGTACTTC.

This clonotype was picked up many times. The J gene is TRBJ2-1, the V gene TRBV29-1, with 11 positions matching TRBD2. Germline V gene data show CDR1 as SQVTM and CDR2 as ANQGSEA. Unmatched junction bases numbered 8, after V lost 6 bases and J lost 7 bases. The CDR3 runs to 14 residues. This CDR3 reads CSVGPSGRTNEQFF. The CDR3 coding sequence is TGCAGCGTCGGCCCTAGCGGGAGGACAAATGAGCAGTTCTTC.

This clonotype was seen more than once but under ten times. The chain combines TRBV6-5 with TRBJ2-2; TRBD2 agrees at 11 bases. There are 17 residues in the CDR3. The germline V gene has CDR1 MNHEY and CDR2 SVGAGI. V shed 6 bases, J shed 7 bases, and the junction held 13 bases outside the gene matches. In DNA form, the CDR3 reads TGTGCCAGCAGCCCAGGACTAGCGGGTTTGGCCAGCGGGGAGCTGTTTTTT. Translated: CASSPGLAGLASGELFF.

The rearrangement links TRBV9 to TRBJ2-7; 10 bases line up with TRBD2. V was clipped by 0 bases and J by 2 bases; unmatched bases: 2. The CDR3 spans 15 residues. Germline lookup yields CDR1 SGDLS and CDR2 YYNGEE. In nucleotides, the CDR3 is TGTGCCAGCAGCGTAGGGACTAGCGGTACCTACGAGCAGTACTTC. As protein: CASSVGTSGTYEQYF.

The chain carries TRBV2 and TRBJ2-1, with 9 positions matching TRBD2. V shed 2 bases, J shed 1 base, and the junction held 12 bases outside the gene matches. The CDR3 runs 19 residues. From germline, CDR1 is SNHLY and CDR2 FYNNEI. Written as DNA, the CDR3 is TGTGCCAGCAGTGAATTCCCGGCTAGCGGGATAAAGTCCTACAATGAGCAGTTCTTC. Encoded protein: CASSEFPASGIKSYNEQFF.

This clonotype was recorded at least ten times. The genes are TRBV5-1 and TRBJ2-5; TRBD2 is a possible D gene (7 bases). V gave up 2 bases and J gave up 5 bases, with 19 bases separating them. Per the germline V gene, CDR1 is SGHRS and CDR2 is YFSETQ. The CDR3 sequence is 16 residues long. This CDR3 reads CASSFSLTSQGETQYF. For the CDR3, the DNA is TGCGCCAGCAGCTTCAGTTTGACTAGCCAGGGGGAGACCCAGTACTTC.

In its sample, this clonotype was seen a few times. The chain is built from TRBV5-4 and TRBJ1-4; D remains ambiguous. Trimming stripped 2 bases from V and 2 bases from J, with 4 bases between. Germline V gene data show CDR1 as SGHNT and CDR2 as YYREEE (reference sequence). The CDR3 sequence is 13 residues long. CDR3 nucleotide sequence: TGTGCCAGCAGCTTAGGGACTAATGAAAAACTGTTTTTT. As protein: CASSLGTNEKLFF.

This clonotype was observed a few times. This sequence joins TRBV2 and TRBJ1-6; D gene uncertain. CDR3 length equals 14 residues. Germline lookup yields CDR1 SNHLY and CDR2 FYNNEI. Trimming cost V 4 bases and J 13 bases, with 17 bases left between them. The CDR3 loop reads CASSGILQVGPLHF. In DNA form, the CDR3 reads TGTGCCAGCAGTGGGATTTTGCAGGTGGGGCCCCTCCACTTT. The full variable domain, its missing parts supplied by reference TRBV2 and TRBJ1-6, is EPEVTQTPSHQVTQMGQEVILRCVPISNHLYFYWYRQILGQKVEFLVSFYNNEISEKSEIFDDQFSVERPDGSNFTLKIRSTKLEDSAMYFCASSGILQVGPLHFGNGTRLTVT.

This clonotype has just a few counts. The rearrangement joins TRBV12-5 to TRBJ1-5, with unresolved D. Trimming removed 6 bases from V and 0 bases from J, with 6 bases in between. CDR1 and CDR2 from the germline V gene are LGHNT and FRNRAP. This CDR3 spans 13 amino acids. The chain's CDR3 is CASGGYSNQPQHF. CDR3 DNA sequence: TGTGCTAGTGGAGGATATAGCAATCAGCCCCAGCATTTT.

This clonotype occurred a few times. The chain employs TRBV3-1 and TRBJ2-1, with 11 bases aligning to TRBD2. The ends lost 5 bases at V and 0 bases at J; junction bases unmatched: 12. CDR3 length: 19 residues. Looked up from germline, CDR1 is LGHDT and CDR2 is YNNKEL (reference sequence). In nucleotides, the CDR3 is TGTGCCAGCAGCATTCACGCGGGTAGCGGGAGGGGCTCCTACAATGAGCAGTTCTTC. Amino acids: CASSIHAGSGRGSYNEQFF.

V gene TRBV28 combines with J gene TRBJ2-7, with 14 bases fitting TRBD2. The trim removed 6 bases at V and 7 bases at J, leaving 14 bases unmatched. CDR1 is MDHEN and CDR2 is SYDVKM in the germline V gene. CDR3 length equals 17 residues. The CDR3 DNA sequence: TGTGCCAGCAGCTCAGAACCGGGACTAGCGGGAGTAAGGGAGCAGTACTTC. Translated, it gives CASSSEPGLAGVREQYF.

V usage is TRBV5-1 and J usage is TRBJ2-2, with 7 bases identical to TRBD2. The germline CDR1 and CDR2 sequences are SGHRS and YFSETQ. V lost 4 bases, J lost 4 bases, and 7 bases stayed unmatched. The CDR3 extends over 15 amino acids. In DNA form, the CDR3 reads TGCGCCAGCAGCATGGGTAGCGGGTCCACCGGGGAGCTGTTTTTT. It is translated as CASSMGSGSTGELFF.